A selection of T cell receptor beta chains follows, all from one sample in a study of cytomegalovirus exposure and HLA in healthy donors. This table comes from immunoSEQ multiplex PCR, and its TCRdb copy is limited to in-frame clones, with some not included. Of roughly 240,000 clones in the sample, roughly 87% are singletons; the top ten hold 5% to 6.5%. What was sequenced was PBMCs. These receptors came from a middle-aged woman in good health and CMV-seropositive. CDR3s include the opening cysteine and the closing phenylalanine or tryptophan. D genes are given only for firm matches. Not all rows give a size; the values are once, few, many and, for expanded clones, a class.

D: TRBD1
J: TRBJ1-2
size: NA
V: TRBV10-3
CDR3: CAISESTGAGGYTF
DNA: TGTGCCATCAGTGAGTCGACAGGGGCAGGAGGCTACACCTTC

D: NA
J: TRBJ1-3
size: NA
V: TRBV6-5
CDR3: CASSGDRVSGNTIYF
DNA: TGTGCCAGCAGTGGTGACAGAGTCTCTGGAAACACCATATATTTT

D: TRBD1
J: TRBJ1-2
size: NA
V: TRBV30
CDR3: CAWSVSGQHHGYTF
DNA: TGTGCCTGGAGTGTATCGGGACAGCACCATGGCTACACCTTC

D: NA
J: TRBJ2-1
size: NA
V: TRBV9
CDR3: CASMGAGEQFF
DNA: TGTGCCAGCATGGGGGCAGGGGAGCAGTTCTTC

D: TRBD1
J: TRBJ2-7
size: NA
V: TRBV4-2
CDR3: CASSPRQGYEQYF
DNA: TGTGCCAGCAGCCCCCGACAGGGTTACGAGCAGTACTTC

D: NA
J: TRBJ1-6
size: NA
V: TRBV21-1
CDR3: CASSMRQGGPNSPLHF
DNA: TGTGCCAGCAGCATGAGACAGGGAGGTCCCAATTCACCCCTCCACTTT

D: NA
J: TRBJ2-7
size: NA
V: TRBV21-1
CDR3: CASSKVSGPARGEQYF
DNA: TGTGCCAGCAGCAAAGTATCCGGGCCCGCCCGGGGCGAGCAGTACTTC

D: NA
J: TRBJ2-3
size: NA
V: TRBV15
CDR3: CATSREGTDAHMDTQYF
DNA: TGTGCCACCAGCAGAGAGGGTACAGACGCACACATGGATACGCAGTATTTT

D: NA
J: TRBJ2-5
size: NA
V: TRBV11-2
CDR3: CASSFTRETQYF
DNA: TGTGCCAGCAGCTTTACTCGGGAGACCCAGTACTTC

D: NA
J: TRBJ2-2
size: once
V: TRBV7-3
CDR3: CASSLSRGGELFF
DNA: TGTGCCAGCAGTCTCTCACGGGGCGGGGAGCTGTTTTTT

D: TRBD1
J: TRBJ1-2
size: NA
V: TRBV5-6
CDR3: CASSFTGQVGYGYTF
DNA: TGTGCCAGCAGCTTTACGGGACAGGTCGGCTATGGCTACACCTTC

D: NA
J: TRBJ1-5
size: NA
V: TRBV4-1
CDR3: CASSQEMRFNRANQPQHF
DNA: TGCGCCAGCAGCCAAGAAATGCGATTTAACAGGGCTAATCAGCCCCAGCATTTT

D: TRBD2
J: TRBJ2-5
size: NA
V: TRBV5-1
CDR3: CASSFGGGQETQYF
DNA: TGCGCCAGCAGCTTCGGGGGGGGTCAAGAGACCCAGTACTTC

D: NA
J: TRBJ2-2
size: NA
V: TRBV4-2
CDR3: CASSLLGQDTGELFF
DNA: TGTGCCAGCAGCCTTTTGGGGCAAGACACCGGGGAGCTGTTTTTT

D: TRBD1
J: TRBJ2-7
size: NA
V: TRBV11-3
CDR3: CASSAGTGETYSYEQYF
DNA: TGTGCCAGCAGCGCAGGGACAGGGGAAACCTACTCCTACGAGCAGTACTTC

D: NA
J: TRBJ2-3
size: many
V: TRBV7-3
CDR3: CASSPQTGSDTQYF
DNA: TGTGCCAGCAGCCCACAAACAGGGTCAGATACGCAGTATTTT

D: NA
J: TRBJ2-1
size: NA
V: TRBV9
CDR3: CASSVGLAPYNEQFF
DNA: TGTGCCAGCAGCGTAGGGCTAGCTCCATACAATGAGCAGTTCTTC

D: TRBD2
J: TRBJ2-3
size: NA
V: TRBV19
CDR3: CASSGGVGTDTQYF
DNA: TGTGCCAGTAGCGGGGGGGTGGGCACAGATACGCAGTATTTT

D: TRBD2
J: TRBJ2-7
size: NA
V: TRBV7-2
CDR3: CASSLVGGAGANSYEQYF
DNA: TGTGCCAGCAGCTTAGTAGGTGGAGCGGGAGCTAATTCCTACGAGCAGTACTTC

D: NA
J: TRBJ1-5
size: NA
V: TRBV19
CDR3: CASSPSDSYNQPQHF
DNA: TGTGCCAGTAGTCCCTCGGACAGCTATAATCAGCCCCAGCATTTT

D: TRBD1
J: TRBJ2-3
size: few
V: TRBV4-3
CDR3: CASSHLTDRNTDTQYF
DNA: TGCGCCAGCAGCCATTTGACGGACAGGAACACAGATACGCAGTATTTT

D: TRBD1
J: TRBJ1-3
size: NA
V: TRBV10-3
CDR3: CAIRDSDRGAGNTIYF
DNA: TGTGCCATCAGAGATTCTGACAGGGGAGCTGGAAACACCATATATTTT

D: NA
J: TRBJ2-5
size: NA
V: TRBV18
CDR3: CASSEGYQETQYF
DNA: TGTGCCAGCTCGGAGGGATACCAAGAGACCCAGTACTTC

D: TRBD1
J: TRBJ2-7
size: NA
V: TRBV10-3
CDR3: CAISRDSSYEQYF
DNA: TGTGCCATCAGTCGGGACAGCTCCTACGAGCAGTACTTC

D: TRBD1
J: TRBJ2-1
size: NA
V: TRBV4-2
CDR3: CASSQDWGTGVYNEQFF
DNA: TGTGCCAGCAGCCAAGATTGGGGGACAGGGGTATACAATGAGCAGTTCTTC

D: TRBD1
J: TRBJ2-7
size: NA
V: TRBV4-1
CDR3: CASSHMTGGRYEQYF
DNA: TGCGCCAGCAGCCATATGACAGGGGGAAGGTACGAGCAGTACTTC

D: NA
J: TRBJ2-7
size: once
V: TRBV19
CDR3: CASSADRLGFAYEQYF
DNA: TGTGCCAGTAGTGCCGACAGGTTGGGGTTCGCGTACGAGCAGTACTTC

D: NA
J: TRBJ1-3
size: NA
V: TRBV11-1
CDR3: CASSLSGHSGNTIYF
DNA: TGTGCCAGCAGCTTATCAGGGCACTCTGGAAACACCATATATTTT

D: NA
J: TRBJ2-7
size: NA
V: TRBV6-6
CDR3: CASSYPDRIIDEQYF
DNA: TGTGCCAGCAGTTACCCAGACAGGATAATCGACGAGCAGTACTTC

D: NA
J: TRBJ2-5
size: NA
V: TRBV5-4
CDR3: CASSLVVEETQYF
DNA: TGTGCCAGCAGCTTGGTAGTAGAAGAGACCCAGTACTTC

D: NA
J: TRBJ1-4
size: once
V: TRBV7-8
CDR3: CASREMGQIIGKLFF
DNA: TGTGCCAGCAGGGAGATGGGGCAGATTATCGGAAAACTGTTTTTT

D: TRBD1
J: TRBJ1-1
size: NA
V: TRBV30
CDR3: CAWNRGMNTEAFF
DNA: TGTGCCTGGAACAGGGGGATGAACACTGAAGCTTTCTTT

D: TRBD2
J: TRBJ2-3
size: NA
V: TRBV7-9
CDR3: CASSLAASGRVQYF
DNA: TGTGCCAGCAGCTTAGCGGCTAGCGGGAGGGTGCAGTATTTT

D: TRBD1
J: TRBJ2-1
size: NA
V: TRBV11-2
CDR3: CASSEDRGAYNEQFF
DNA: TGTGCCAGCAGCGAGGACAGGGGGGCTTACAATGAGCAGTTCTTC

D: NA
J: TRBJ1-1
size: NA
V: TRBV29-1
CDR3: CSVVRTDLNTEAFF
DNA: TGCAGCGTCGTCCGGACAGATTTGAACACTGAAGCTTTCTTT

D: NA
J: TRBJ1-3
size: NA
V: TRBV11-3
CDR3: CASSLESSAVTGNTIYF
DNA: TGTGCCAGCAGCTTAGAATCCTCGGCGGTCACTGGAAACACCATATATTTT

D: TRBD2
J: TRBJ2-3
size: NA
V: TRBV29-1
CDR3: CSSTGGARADTQYF
DNA: TGCAGCTCAACGGGAGGGGCCCGTGCGGATACGCAGTATTTT

D: NA
J: TRBJ2-7
size: NA
V: TRBV4-3
CDR3: CASSPRFQAAYEQYF
DNA: TGCGCCAGCAGCCCGCGGTTTCAAGCGGCCTACGAGCAGTACTTC

D: NA
J: TRBJ2-1
size: few
V: TRBV7-8
CDR3: CASSLPRTTVRYNEQFF
DNA: TGTGCCAGCAGCTTACCCCGGACTACCGTACGCTACAATGAGCAGTTCTTC

D: TRBD1
J: TRBJ1-2
size: NA
V: TRBV9
CDR3: CASSRGVDTYGYTF
DNA: TGTGCCAGCTCCAGGGGGGTGGACACCTATGGCTACACCTTC

D: NA
J: TRBJ1-3
size: few
V: TRBV30
CDR3: CAWSLLHGRGNTIYF
DNA: TGTGCCTGGAGTCTTCTTCACGGTCGGGGAAACACCATATATTTT

D: NA
J: TRBJ1-2
size: NA
V: TRBV30
CDR3: CAWSTVLNYGYTF
DNA: TGTGCCTGGAGCACAGTGCTAAACTATGGCTACACCTTC

D: NA
J: TRBJ2-7
size: NA
V: TRBV7-9
CDR3: CASSLAGSINEQYF
DNA: TGTGCCAGCAGCTTAGCTGGTTCTATCAACGAGCAGTACTTC

D: TRBD2
J: TRBJ2-1
size: NA
V: TRBV14
CDR3: CASSPPGLAGYNEQFF
DNA: TGTGCCAGCAGCCCACCGGGACTAGCGGGGTACAATGAGCAGTTCTTC

D: TRBD2
J: TRBJ2-5
size: NA
V: TRBV5-8
CDR3: CASSLQGRDAETQYF
DNA: TGTGCCAGCAGCTTACAAGGGAGGGATGCGGAGACCCAGTACTTC

D: TRBD1
J: TRBJ1-6
size: NA
V: TRBV19
CDR3: CASSIGTGDRSPLHF
DNA: TGTGCCAGTAGTATCGGGACAGGGGATAGGTCACCCCTCCACTTT

D: TRBD2
J: TRBJ2-7
size: NA
V: TRBV9
CDR3: CASSVSGHSGGYEQYF
DNA: TGTGCCAGCAGCGTAAGCGGGCACAGCGGGGGCTACGAGCAGTACTTC

D: TRBD1
J: TRBJ2-7
size: NA
V: TRBV7-2
CDR3: CASSYLRDSSYEQYF
DNA: TGTGCCAGCAGCTACCTCCGGGACAGCTCCTACGAGCAGTACTTC

D: NA
J: TRBJ1-5
size: NA
V: TRBV29-1
CDR3: CSVLTGGEPQHF
DNA: TGCAGCGTTCTAACGGGGGGAGAGCCCCAGCATTTT

D: TRBD1
J: TRBJ2-2
size: NA
V: TRBV10-3
CDR3: CAISVRQGNTGELFF
DNA: TGTGCCATCAGTGTGCGACAGGGGAACACCGGGGAGCTGTTTTTT

D: TRBD1
J: TRBJ2-5
size: NA
V: TRBV7-3
CDR3: CASSLLGTDQETQYF
DNA: TGTGCCAGCAGCTTGCTCGGGACAGACCAAGAGACCCAGTACTTC